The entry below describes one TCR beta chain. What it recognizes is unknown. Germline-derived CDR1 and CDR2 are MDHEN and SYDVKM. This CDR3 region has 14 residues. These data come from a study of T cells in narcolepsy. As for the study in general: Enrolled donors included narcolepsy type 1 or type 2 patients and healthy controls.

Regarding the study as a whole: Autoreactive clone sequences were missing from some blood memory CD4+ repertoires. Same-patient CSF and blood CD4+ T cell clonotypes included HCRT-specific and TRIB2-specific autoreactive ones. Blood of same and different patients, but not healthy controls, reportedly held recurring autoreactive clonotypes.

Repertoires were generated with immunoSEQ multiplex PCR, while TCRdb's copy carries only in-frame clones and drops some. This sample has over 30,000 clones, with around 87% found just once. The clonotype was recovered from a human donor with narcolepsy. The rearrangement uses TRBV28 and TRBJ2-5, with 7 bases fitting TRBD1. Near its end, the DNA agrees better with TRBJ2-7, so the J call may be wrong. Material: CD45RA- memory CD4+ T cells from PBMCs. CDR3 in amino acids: CASRLTGTLYEQYF. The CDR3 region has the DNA TGTGCCAGCAGGCTGACAGGGACCCTCTACGAGCAGTACTTC.